This T cell receptor (beta chain) was recovered during a study of technical replicates of blood from a few donors. The CDR3 loop spans 15 amino acids. The V gene's germline CDR1 is LGHNA and CDR2 YNFKEQ. Trimming left V 0 bases short and J 0 bases short, with 9 bases between. The method was immunoSEQ multiplex PCR; TCRdb's version includes in-frame clones alone and lacks a portion of them. The sample lists over 75,000 clones, about 97% seen once, with about 0.27% in the top ten. The TCR originated in a human donor in good health. The chain links TRBV4-2 to TRBJ2-7; no definite D call. Sequencing input: T cells isolated from PBMCs. The CDR3 is CASSQERTISYEQYF. The CDR3 nucleotides are TGTGCCAGCAGCCAAGAACGAACTATCTCCTACGAGCAGTACTTC.